A single sample is the source of the 5 T cell receptor beta chains below, sequenced in a study of cytomegalovirus exposure and HLA in healthy donors. The PCR was carried out with 60 Vbeta primers and 13 Jbeta primers. Repertoires were generated with immunoSEQ multiplex PCR, while TCRdb's copy carries only in-frame clones and drops some. The profile shows about 170,000 clones, under 90% of them singletons. Material for sequencing was PBMCs. The receptor source for this set is a male donor in good health and CMV-seronegative.

The V and J genes are TRBV2 and TRBJ2-7; 8 positions match TRBD2. This CDR3 is built from 16 residues. V lost 6 bases, J lost 1 base, and 11 bases stayed unmatched. Germline CDR1 reads SNHLY; CDR2 reads FYNNEI. The CDR3 sequence: CASRGRTSGASYEQYF. The CDR3 DNA reads as TGTGCCAGCAGGGGTAGAACTAGCGGAGCTTCCTACGAGCAGTACTTC. The variable domain in full, completed from reference TRBV2 and TRBJ2-7, reads EPEVTQTPSHQVTQMGQEVILRCVPISNHLYFYWYRQILGQKVEFLVSFYNNEISEKSEIFDDQFSVERPDGSNFTLKIRSTKLEDSAMYFCASRGRTSGASYEQYFGPGTRLTVT.

The chain recombines TRBV12-5 with TRBJ2-7; 9 bases match TRBD1. The CDR3 length is 14 residues. Germline lookup yields CDR1 LGHNT and CDR2 FRNRAP. Trimming removed 5 bases from V and 5 bases from J; junction bases left unmatched: 7. The CDR3 region is CASGIQGARNEQYF. Written as DNA, the CDR3 is TGTGCTAGTGGTATACAGGGGGCGCGGAACGAGCAGTACTTC.

The chain employs TRBV9 and TRBJ2-7; 9 bases are shared with TRBD2. With 0 bases clipped from V and 5 bases from J, the junction kept 9 bases outside the gene matches. CDR1 and CDR2 from the germline V gene are SGDLS and YYNGEE. The CDR3 is made up of 16 amino acids. DNA for the CDR3: TGTGCCAGCAGCGTAGTAGCTGGCGGGAGGGCAAACGAGCAGTACTTC. Protein product: CASSVVAGGRANEQYF.

V is TRBV4-2 and J is TRBJ2-7; 10 bases are a match to TRBD2. The CDR3 runs to 18 residues. Germline V gives CDR1 LGHNA, CDR2 YNFKEQ. Trimming removed 0 bases from V and 1 base from J; junction bases left unmatched: 9. CDR3 residues: CASSQEVLAGDPSYEQYF. CDR3 coding DNA: TGTGCCAGCAGCCAAGAAGTTCTAGCGGGGGACCCTTCCTACGAGCAGTACTTC.

The chain has TRBV9 and TRBJ1-2; D is perhaps TRBD1 (5 bases). V was clipped by 0 bases and J by 4 bases, with 10 bases between them. Germline CDR1 and CDR2: SGDLS and YYNGEE. This CDR3 comprises 14 residues. CDR3 DNA: TGTGCCAGCAGCGTAGAGGCCGGGGGCTATGGCTACACCTTC. This encodes CASSVEAGGYGYTF.